This record looks at one TCR beta chain sequence and its context. Antigen: not known. TCRdb reanalysed the reads using MiXCR and keeps one entry per CDR3 protein. The sample holds approximately 250,000 distinct CDR3 sequences; 9.1% are singletons and the top ten take roughly 16%. Trimming took 2 bases from V and 5 from J, leaving 8 bases between them. This CDR3 is built from 13 residues. Per the germline V gene, CDR1 is MNHEY and CDR2 is SVGAGI. This sample is part of a study of T cell repertoires in cytomegalovirus infection. At the level of the study: Matching HLA type, along with CMV infection, was indicated by public TCR beta signatures. The study, taken as a whole, reports: Cumulated frequencies of public TCR beta families served to identify carriers of CMV plus the relevant HLA. The study found HLA-C-restricted CMV-specific TCR beta clonotypes dominating the ex vivo response.

The TCR comes from a human donor in good health (CMV status not recorded). Some clones in this sample may be carry-over from other donors' samples. Source material: PBMCs. The chain employs TRBV6-5 and TRBJ2-3; a weak D match, TRBD2 (6 bases). CDR3: CASSYNGGDTQYF. The CDR3, as DNA: TGTGCCAGCAGTTACAACGGGGGAGATACGCAGTATTTT.